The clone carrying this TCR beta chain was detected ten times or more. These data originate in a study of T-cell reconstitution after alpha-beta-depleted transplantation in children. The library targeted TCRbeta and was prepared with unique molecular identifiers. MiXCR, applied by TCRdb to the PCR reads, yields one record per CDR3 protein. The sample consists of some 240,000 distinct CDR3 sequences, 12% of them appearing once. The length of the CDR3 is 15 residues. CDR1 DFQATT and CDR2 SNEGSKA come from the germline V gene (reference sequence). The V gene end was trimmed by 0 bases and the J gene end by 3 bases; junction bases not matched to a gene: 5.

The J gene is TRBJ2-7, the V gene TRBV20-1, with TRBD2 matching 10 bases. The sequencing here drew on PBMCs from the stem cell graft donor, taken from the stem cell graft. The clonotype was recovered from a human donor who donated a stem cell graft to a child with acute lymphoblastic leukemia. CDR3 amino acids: CSARDRTSGIYEQYF. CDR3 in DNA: TGCAGTGCTAGAGATCGGACTAGCGGAATCTACGAGCAGTACTTC.